Below are 30 T cell receptor beta chains sequenced from a single sample in a study of lymphopenia after photon versus proton radiotherapy. Produced via immunoSEQ multiplex PCR; TCRdb's table is partial and in-frame only. The data show about 25,000 clones, roughly 89% seen once. Sequencing was performed on peripheral blood, taken from a patient treated with photon-based radiotherapy. The source of these receptors is a man aged 45 to 65 with gastric cancer.

This chain connects TRBV6-6 to TRBJ1-1; D is ambiguous. This CDR3 is built from 15 residues. V was clipped by 5 bases and J by 6 bases, with 19 bases between them. CDR1 is MNHNY and CDR2 is SVGAGI in the germline V gene (reference sequence). CDR3 amino acids: CASSQNPGPGAEAFF. In nucleotides, the CDR3 is TGTGCCAGCAGTCAGAACCCAGGACCTGGGGCTGAAGCTTTCTTT.

This clone occurred once. The genes are TRBV9 and TRBJ2-3; 10 nucleotides align to TRBD1. This CDR3 region has 14 residues. The germline CDR1 and CDR2 sequences are SGDLS and YYNGEE. V was pared by 3 bases and J by 3 bases, with 1 base of the junction left unmatched. CDR3 in amino acids: CASSADRGTDTQYF. The CDR3, as DNA: TGTGCCAGCAGCGCGGACAGGGGGACAGATACGCAGTATTTT.

The V gene is TRBV27, the J gene TRBJ1-5; unclear D gene. This CDR3 is 14 amino acids long. Germline CDR1 reads MNHEY; CDR2 reads SMNVEV (reference sequence). Trimming took off 4 bases at V and 0 bases at J, with 7 bases between the two ends. Here the CDR3 DNA reads TGTGCCAGCAGTTCAGTATTTAGCAATCAGCCCCAGCATTTT. It codes for CASSSVFSNQPQHF.

This chain links TRBV4-1 with TRBJ2-7; maybe TRBD1 (5 bases). There are 11 residues in the CDR3. Germline CDR1 and CDR2: MGHRA and YSYEKL. V was shortened by 4 bases and J by 7 bases, with 8 bases between the two germline ends. CDR3: CASSPRQEQYF. DNA of the CDR3: TGCGCCAGCAGCCCCCGACAGGAGCAGTACTTC.

V and J are TRBV5-1 and TRBJ2-3, with D possibly being TRBD1 or TRBD2 (5 bases each). The V and J ends lost 5 bases and 4 bases respectively, with 11 bases between them. CDR1 is SGHRS, CDR2 YFSETQ, per germline. The CDR3 is 13 residues long. This chain's CDR3 is CASRGRDPDTQYF. CDR3 DNA: TGCGCCAGCAGAGGTAGGGACCCAGATACGCAGTATTTT.

This clone appeared a few times. The chain combines TRBV12-5 with TRBJ2-7, with a tentative D call TRBD1 (6 bases). The CDR3 extends over 14 amino acids. Germline V gene sequence: CDR1 LGHNT, CDR2 FRNRAP. Trimming left V 6 bases short and J 2 bases short, with 14 bases between. The CDR3 coding sequence is TGTGCTAGTGGCCCAGGACAGAACACCTACGAGCAGTACTTC. It encodes CASGPGQNTYEQYF.

Concerning this clone: The junction and the germline gene differ at one end; a read error may be behind it. Additional DNA sequences in this sample encode the identical CDR3. V usage is TRBV18 and J usage is TRBJ2-5; D possibly matches TRBD1 or TRBD2 (6 bases each). CDR1 is KGHSH and CDR2 is LQKENI in the germline V gene. The CDR3 contains 16 residues. The CDR3 DNA is TGTGCTAGCTCACCGGGGACTGGGGGCGGACAAGAGACCCAGTACTTC. Translation: CASSPGTGGGQETQYF.

The J gene is TRBJ2-7, the V gene TRBV6-6; either TRBD1 or TRBD2 may supply D (6 bases each). V lost 4 bases and J lost 2, with 9 bases in between. Germline CDR1 and CDR2: MNHNY and SVGAGI (reference sequence). This CDR3 is 13 amino acids long. CDR3 residues: CASSWGAAYEQYF. The CDR3 coding sequence is TGTGCCAGCAGTTGGGGGGCTGCCTACGAGCAGTACTTC.

V is TRBV19 and J is TRBJ1-3; 7 bases fit TRBD1. After removal of 6 bases from V and 2 bases from J, the junction contained 4 bases not matched to a gene. The germline gives CDR1 LNHDA, CDR2 SQIVND (reference sequence). This CDR3 is built from 14 residues. The CDR3 sequence: CASSPGQPGNTIYF. Here the CDR3 DNA reads TGTGCCAGTAGCCCGGGACAGCCTGGAAACACCATATATTTT.

The V gene is TRBV27, the J gene TRBJ1-6; D is uncertain. Germline V gene lookup returns CDR1 MNHEY and CDR2 SMNVEV (reference sequence). V dropped 6 bases and J dropped 0 bases, with 18 bases sitting between them. CDR3 size: 18 residues. The CDR3 sequence is CASSSLQAYGSYNSPLHF. CDR3 nucleotide sequence: TGTGCCAGCAGCAGCCTGCAGGCCTACGGCTCCTATAATTCACCCCTCCACTTT.

The CDR3 reads CATRQGIHTGELFF. The DNA for the CDR3 is TGTGCCACCCGACAGGGGATTCACACCGGGGAGCTGTTTTTT. The chain links TRBV7-2 to TRBJ2-2; 8 positions agree with TRBD1. From germline, CDR1 is SGHTA and CDR2 FQGNSA. The trim removed 10 bases at V and 3 bases at J, leaving 7 bases unmatched. This CDR3 has 14 amino acids.

This chain uses TRBV7-9 with TRBJ2-3; 10 nucleotides line up with TRBD1. The CDR3 covers 15 residues. CDR1 SEHNR and CDR2 FQNEAQ come from the germline V gene (reference sequence). Unmatched junction bases numbered 6, after V lost 4 bases and J lost 5 bases. Here the CDR3 reads CASSSGQGGRDTQYF. CDR3 sequence (DNA): TGTGCCAGCAGCTCCGGACAGGGGGGTAGAGATACGCAGTATTTT.

The chain couples TRBV7-2 to TRBJ1-4; D is undetermined. The V gene's germline CDR1 is SGHTA and CDR2 FQGNSA. This CDR3 contains 13 residues. V shed 5 bases and J shed 10 bases, with 14 bases lying between them. The CDR3, as DNA: TGTGCCAGCAGCCGCACTGCATGGGGAAAACTGTTTTTT. Translated, it gives CASSRTAWGKLFF.

V and J are TRBV6-1 and TRBJ2-4, with D perhaps TRBD1 (5 bases). The CDR3 has 15 amino acids. CDR1 is MNHNS, CDR2 SASEGT, per germline. V lost 5 bases, J lost 0 bases, and 11 bases lay in between. CDR3 loop: CASSNIQVAKNIQYF. The CDR3 coding sequence is TGTGCCAGCAGTAACATACAGGTAGCCAAAAACATTCAGTACTTC.

The V and J genes are TRBV19 and TRBJ1-3; D is uncertain. CDR3 length: 14 amino acids. V was shortened by 6 bases and J by 1 base, with 10 bases between the two germline ends. CDR1 is LNHDA, CDR2 SQIVND, per germline (reference sequence). The CDR3 spells CASRTRISGNTIYF. The CDR3 nucleotides are TGTGCCAGTAGAACGCGAATATCTGGAAACACCATATATTTT.

The chain links TRBV5-4 to TRBJ2-3, with TRBD1 matching over 11 bases. The CDR3 sequence is 16 residues long. Trimming took 2 bases from V and 6 from J; bases not matched to a gene: 8. CDR1 SGHNT and CDR2 YYREEE come from the germline V gene (reference sequence). CDR3 amino acids: CASSLRTGGRSDTQYF. The CDR3 DNA reads as TGTGCCAGCAGCTTAAGGACAGGGGGCAGGTCGGATACGCAGTATTTT.

The CDR3 reads CAWSRSGGGETQYF. The CDR3 nucleotides read TGTGCCTGGAGCAGAAGCGGGGGGGGAGAGACCCAGTACTTC. V and J are TRBV30 and TRBJ2-5, with TRBD2 identical over 10 bases. The CDR3 spans 14 residues. V lost 3 bases, J lost 4 bases, and 5 bases stayed unmatched. Per germline, CDR1 GTSNPN and CDR2 SVGIG (reference sequence).

The chain links TRBV9 to TRBJ2-3; 8 positions match TRBD2. The CDR3 has 15 amino acids. The V segment lost 0 bases and the J segment 3 bases; nucleotides outside the gene matches: 3. Germline CDR1 and CDR2: SGDLS and YYNGEE. CDR3 coding DNA: TGTGCCAGCAGCGTAGAAGCGGGGGTGACAGATACGCAGTATTTT. As protein: CASSVEAGVTDTQYF.

This clone was seen a single time. The V and J genes are TRBV10-2 and TRBJ1-4, with D maybe TRBD1 (6 bases). The CDR3 is 14 residues long. The germline V gene encodes CDR1 WSHSY and CDR2 SAAADI. The germline V and J ends were trimmed by 6 bases and 1 base, with 9 bases remaining between them. CDR3 protein: CASRGGRTNEKLFF. For the CDR3, the DNA is TGCGCCAGCAGAGGGGGGCGAACTAATGAAAAACTGTTTTTT.

The chain uses TRBV7-8 and TRBJ2-7; no firm D call. CDR1 and CDR2 from the germline V gene are SGHVS and FQNEAQ. The CDR3 runs to 18 residues. Trimming shortened V by 1 base and J by 0 bases, and 19 bases separated the two germline ends. The CDR3 loop reads CASSLVDGTGKSSYEQYV. In DNA, the CDR3 is TGTGCCAGCAGCTTAGTGGACGGTACGGGTAAGAGCTCCTACGAGCAGTACGTC.

The gene calls are TRBV5-1 and TRBJ2-5; D may be TRBD2 (5 bases). The CDR3 extends over 16 amino acids. The V and J ends lost 5 bases and 7 bases respectively, with 24 bases between them. Germline assignment: CDR1 SGHRS and CDR2 YFSETQ. CDR3 region: CASSSGLARESGTQYF. The CDR3 bases are TGCGCCAGCAGTTCCGGACTCGCTAGGGAATCGGGGACCCAGTACTTC. Filled out from reference TRBV5-1 and TRBJ2-5, the complete variable domain reads KAGVTQTPRYLIKTRGQQVTLSCSPISGHRSVSWYQQTPGQGLQFLFEYFSETQRNKGNFPGRFSGRQFSNSRSEMNVSTLELGDSALYLCASSSGLARESGTQYFGPGTRLLVL.

The CDR3, as DNA: TGTGCCAGCACCTACACCTACAGGACAGATACGCAGTATTTT. It yields the protein CASTYTYRTDTQYF. The chain is built from TRBV2 and TRBJ2-3; D is possibly TRBD1 (5 bases). The CDR3 is 14 residues long. From germline, CDR1 is SNHLY and CDR2 FYNNEI. Between the trimmed V and J ends, which lost 7 bases and 3 bases, there was a span of 14 bases.

The chain combines TRBV6-1 with TRBJ1-2; D is perhaps TRBD1 (5 bases). Trimming stripped 0 bases from V and 5 bases from J, with 10 bases between. The CDR3 sequence is 14 residues long. CDR1 is MNHNS and CDR2 is SASEGT in the germline V gene. The CDR3 spells CASSEASRAYGYTF. CDR3 sequence (DNA): TGTGCCAGCAGTGAAGCAAGCAGGGCTTATGGCTACACCTTC.

This chain joins TRBV19 and TRBJ1-5, with TRBD1 matching over 12 bases. The V segment lost 5 bases and the J segment 0 bases; nucleotides outside the gene matches: 11. The germline V gene encodes CDR1 LNHDA and CDR2 SQIVND (reference sequence). The CDR3 is 19 residues long. DNA for the CDR3: TGTGCCAGTAGTTCATCCGGGACAGGGGGCGCCCGTAGCAATCAGCCCCAGCATTTT. Encoded protein: CASSSSGTGGARSNQPQHF.

This chain links TRBV30 with TRBJ1-1, with D maybe TRBD1 (6 bases). Germline lookup yields CDR1 GTSNPN and CDR2 SVGIG (reference sequence). The CDR3 is 10 residues long. V gave up 6 bases and J gave up 9 bases, with 11 bases separating them. The CDR3 nucleotides read TGTGCCTGCCACAGGGAAAAAGCTTTCTTT. It specifies CACHREKAFF.

This clone was detected once. The CDR3 DNA sequence: TGTGCCAGCCACGTGACAGAGGGCGGGGAGCTGTTTTTT. Its translation is CASHVTEGGELFF. The genes are TRBV27 and TRBJ2-2, with D perhaps assigned TRBD1 or TRBD2 (5 bases each). Between the trimmed V and J ends, which lost 8 bases and 7 bases, there was a span of 14 bases. Germline V gene sequence: CDR1 MNHEY, CDR2 SMNVEV (reference sequence). CDR3 length equals 13 residues.

The chain has TRBV10-1 and TRBJ1-1; D is uncertain. Germline V CDR1 and CDR2: WNHNN, SYGVQD (reference sequence). There are 13 residues in the CDR3. Trimming pared 8 bases from V and 1 base from J, leaving 11 bases between. CDR3 bases: TGCGCCAGCCGGTTGTCGGAGAACACTGAAGCTTTCTTT. Translating gives CASRLSENTEAFF.

The sample holds one count of this clone. The chain carries TRBV29-1 and TRBJ1-2; 8 positions match TRBD1. J was trimmed by 8 bases and V by 1 base; bases with no gene match: 9. The CDR3 loop spans 14 amino acids. Germline assignment: CDR1 SQVTM and CDR2 ANQGSEA. CDR3 residues: CSVEGTEDREGYTF. CDR3 in DNA: TGCAGCGTTGAAGGCACCGAGGACAGGGAAGGCTACACCTTC. Supplemented by reference TRBV29-1 and TRBJ1-2, the full variable domain reads SAVISQKPSRDICQRGTSLTIQCQVDSQVTMMFWYRQQPGQSLTLIATANQGSEATYESGFVIDKFPISRPNLTFSTLTVSNMSPEDSSIYLCSVEGTEDREGYTFGSGTRLTVV.

CDR3 amino acids: CASSLRSGQAQPQHF. As DNA, the CDR3 is TGTGCCAGCAGCTTAAGGTCCGGGCAGGCTCAGCCCCAGCATTTT. The V and J genes are TRBV7-2 and TRBJ1-5; D unclear. Germline lookup yields CDR1 SGHTA and CDR2 FQGNSA. With 2 bases removed from V and 6 bases from J, the gap between germline ends came to 14 bases. The CDR3 extends over 15 amino acids.

The chain uses TRBV4-1 and TRBJ1-2, with D tentatively TRBD1 (5 bases). Germline V gene lookup returns CDR1 MGHRA and CDR2 YSYEKL. The CDR3 loop spans 14 amino acids. With 0 bases removed from V and 7 bases from J, the gap between germline ends came to 12 bases. The CDR3 reads CASSQERGGPGYTF. The CDR3 DNA reads TGCGCCAGCAGCCAAGAGAGGGGAGGCCCTGGCTACACCTTC.